This passage covers 9 T cell receptor beta chains from one sample sequenced in a study of T cell changes during pregnancy in multiple sclerosis. Sequenced by immunoSEQ multiplex PCR; TCRdb stores in-frame clones only, minus some. The sample carries about 30,000 clones, around 90% recorded once. The sequences come from peripheral blood, collected in the first trimester of pregnancy. Receptor source: a female donor in good health, enrolled as a control in a pregnancy study.

The chain uses TRBV5-5 and TRBJ2-2; 7 bases map to TRBD2. Germline V lookup: CDR1 SGHKS, CDR2 YYEKEE (reference sequence). Trimming cost V 4 bases and J 7 bases; bases outside gene matches: 10. The CDR3 totals 15 residues. For the CDR3, the DNA is TGTGCCAGCAGCCCGCTAGGCGGGGGTGGCGGGGAGCTGTTTTTT. Protein sequence: CASSPLGGGGGELFF.

The chain combines TRBV7-2 with TRBJ1-6; D uncertain. V was cut by 4 bases and J by 14 bases, with 15 bases left in between. There are 13 residues in the CDR3. The germline V gene has CDR1 SGHTA and CDR2 FQGNSA. CDR3 DNA sequence: TGTGCCAGCAGCTCCCCGGGTGGGAGGTCCCTCCACTTT. It encodes CASSSPGGRSLHF.

This clone was detected once. The J gene is TRBJ1-1, the V gene TRBV18; D gene uncertain. The CDR3 is 13 residues long. The V and J ends lost 3 bases and 4 bases respectively, with 9 bases between them. Germline V gene data show CDR1 as KGHSH and CDR2 as LQKENI. The CDR3 DNA is TGTGCCAGCTCACCGAACGGGTTCACTGAAGCTTTCTTT. It specifies CASSPNGFTEAFF.

The rearrangement joins TRBV6-6 to TRBJ1-6, with D perhaps matching TRBD1 (5 bases). The germline V and J ends were trimmed by 10 bases and 7 bases, with 14 bases remaining between them. Germline V gene data show CDR1 as MNHNY and CDR2 as SVGAGI (reference sequence). CDR3 length: 13 residues. For the CDR3, the DNA is TGTGCCACTACGACAGCTATAAATTCACCCCTCCACTTT. Translating gives CATTTAINSPLHF.

In its sample, this clone was seen a few times. This chain uses TRBV25-1 with TRBJ1-1; D is uncertain. There are 13 residues in the CDR3. CDR1 and CDR2 (germline): MGHDK, SYGVNS. The V end lost 6 bases, the J end lost 0 bases, and 8 bases lay between the germline ends. The CDR3 reads CASRPSMNTEAFF. The CDR3, as DNA: TGTGCCAGCAGACCGTCTATGAACACTGAAGCTTTCTTT.

V usage is TRBV2 and J usage is TRBJ2-1, with 14 nucleotides matching TRBD2. CDR3 size: 18 residues. Per the germline V gene, CDR1 is SNHLY and CDR2 is FYNNEI. The trim removed 2 bases at V and 6 bases at J, leaving 9 bases unmatched. The CDR3 bases are TGTGCCAGCAGTGAACAACGACTAGCGGGAGGGGTCCCCAATGAGCAGTTCTTC. This encodes CASSEQRLAGGVPNEQFF.

The V and J genes are TRBV11-2 and TRBJ2-5, with D hard to call. The J call may not be correct, given that the DNA end is closer to TRBJ2-7. This CDR3 comprises 14 residues. Germline V gives CDR1 SGHAT, CDR2 FQNNGV. The CDR3 is CASSLYAKSYEQYF. CDR3 coding DNA: TGTGCCAGCAGCCTCTATGCCAAGTCCTACGAGCAGTACTTC.

This clone was picked up a small number of times. The rearrangement links TRBV30 to TRBJ2-5; D gene unclear. Germline-derived CDR1 and CDR2 are GTSNPN and SVGIG (reference sequence). V lost 4 bases and J lost 0, with 3 bases in between. The CDR3 is 11 amino acids. This CDR3 reads CAWTDQETQYF. CDR3 bases: TGTGCCTGGACAGACCAAGAGACCCAGTACTTC.

The chain joins TRBV30 to TRBJ1-3; D uncertain. The CDR3 spans 15 residues. Germline CDR1 GTSNPN, CDR2 SVGIG (reference sequence). V was shortened by 0 bases and J by 2 bases, with 11 bases between the two germline ends. The CDR3 DNA reads TGTGCCTGGAGTGTAGCAACGCCTACTGGAAACACCATATATTTT. Encoded protein: CAWSVATPTGNTIYF.